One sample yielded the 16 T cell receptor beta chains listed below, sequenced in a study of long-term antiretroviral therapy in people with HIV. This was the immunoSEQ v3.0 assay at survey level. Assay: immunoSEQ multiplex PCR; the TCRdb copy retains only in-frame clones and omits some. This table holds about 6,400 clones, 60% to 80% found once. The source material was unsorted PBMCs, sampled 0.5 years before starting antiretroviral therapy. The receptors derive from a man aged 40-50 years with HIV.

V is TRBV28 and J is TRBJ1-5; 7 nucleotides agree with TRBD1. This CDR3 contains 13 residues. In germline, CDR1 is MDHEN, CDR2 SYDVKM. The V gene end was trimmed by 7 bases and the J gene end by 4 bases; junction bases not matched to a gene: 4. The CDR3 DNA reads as TGTGCCAGCACTGACAGGGTAAATCAGCCCCAGCATTTT. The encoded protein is CASTDRVNQPQHF.

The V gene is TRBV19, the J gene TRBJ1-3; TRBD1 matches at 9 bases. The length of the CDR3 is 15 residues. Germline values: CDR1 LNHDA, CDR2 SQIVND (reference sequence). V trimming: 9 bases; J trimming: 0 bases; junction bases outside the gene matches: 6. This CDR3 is CASGQGRSSGNTIYF. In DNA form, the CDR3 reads TGTGCCAGCGGACAGGGGCGCAGCTCTGGAAACACCATATATTTT.

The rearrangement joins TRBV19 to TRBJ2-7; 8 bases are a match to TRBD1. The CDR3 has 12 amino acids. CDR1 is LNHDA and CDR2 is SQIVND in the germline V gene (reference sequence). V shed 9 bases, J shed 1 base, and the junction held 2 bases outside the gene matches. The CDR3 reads CASRDRSYEQYF. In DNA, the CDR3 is TGTGCCAGCCGGGACAGGTCCTACGAGCAGTACTTC.

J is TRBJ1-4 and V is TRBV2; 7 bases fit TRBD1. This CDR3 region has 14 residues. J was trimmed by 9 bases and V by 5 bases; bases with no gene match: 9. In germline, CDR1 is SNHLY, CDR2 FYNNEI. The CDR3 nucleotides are TGTGCCAGCAGTAGACAGGGTGAAGTGAAAAAACTGTTTTTT. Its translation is CASSRQGEVKKLFF. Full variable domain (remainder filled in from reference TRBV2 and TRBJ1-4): EPEVTQTPSHQVTQMGQEVILRCVPISNHLYFYWYRQILGQKVEFLVSFYNNEISEKSEIFDDQFSVERPDGSNFTLKIRSTKLEDSAMYFCASSRQGEVKKLFFGSGTQLSVL.

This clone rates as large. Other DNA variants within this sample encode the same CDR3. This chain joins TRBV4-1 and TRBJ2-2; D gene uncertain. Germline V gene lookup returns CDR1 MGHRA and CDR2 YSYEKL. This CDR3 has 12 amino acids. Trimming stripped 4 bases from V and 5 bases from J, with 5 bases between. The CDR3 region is CASSPLTGELFF. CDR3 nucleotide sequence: TGCGCCAGCAGCCCCCTTACCGGGGAGCTGTTTTTT.

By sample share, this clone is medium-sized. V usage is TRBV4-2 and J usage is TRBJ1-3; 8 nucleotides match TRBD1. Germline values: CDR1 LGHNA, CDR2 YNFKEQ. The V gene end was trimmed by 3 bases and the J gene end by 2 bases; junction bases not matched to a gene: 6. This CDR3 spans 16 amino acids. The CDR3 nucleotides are TGTGCCAGCAGCCAGGAAGGGACAGGCACTGGAAACACCATATATTTT. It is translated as CASSQEGTGTGNTIYF.

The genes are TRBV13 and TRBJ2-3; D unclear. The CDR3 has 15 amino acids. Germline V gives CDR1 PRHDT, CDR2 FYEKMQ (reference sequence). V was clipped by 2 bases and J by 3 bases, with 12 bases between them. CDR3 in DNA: TGTGCCAGCAGCTTACCGACCGACCTGACAGATACGCAGTATTTT. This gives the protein CASSLPTDLTDTQYF.

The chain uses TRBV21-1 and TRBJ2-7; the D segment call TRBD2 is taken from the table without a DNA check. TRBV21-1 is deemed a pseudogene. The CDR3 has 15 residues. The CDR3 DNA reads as TGTGCCAGCAGCAACGTTAGCGGGGGGGCTTGTGAGCAGTACTTC. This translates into CASSNVSGGACEQYF.

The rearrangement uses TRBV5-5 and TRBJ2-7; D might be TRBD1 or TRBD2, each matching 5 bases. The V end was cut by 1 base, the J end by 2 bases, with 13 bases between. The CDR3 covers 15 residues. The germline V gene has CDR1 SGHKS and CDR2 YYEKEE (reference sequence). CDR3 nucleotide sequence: TGTGCCAGCAGCTTGCGGGACCGGGAAACCTACGAGCAGTACTTC. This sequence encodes CASSLRDRETYEQYF.

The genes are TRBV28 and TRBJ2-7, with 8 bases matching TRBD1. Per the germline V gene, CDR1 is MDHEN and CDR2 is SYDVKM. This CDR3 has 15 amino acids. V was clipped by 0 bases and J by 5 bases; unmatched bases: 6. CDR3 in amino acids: CASSLWQGAWNEQYF. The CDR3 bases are TGTGCCAGCAGTTTATGGCAGGGGGCATGGAACGAGCAGTACTTC.

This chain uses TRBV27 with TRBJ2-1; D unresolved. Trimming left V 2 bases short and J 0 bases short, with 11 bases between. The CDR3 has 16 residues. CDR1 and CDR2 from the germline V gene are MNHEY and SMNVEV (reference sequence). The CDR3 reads CASSLDRAISYNEQFF. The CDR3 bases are TGTGCCAGCAGTTTAGATCGGGCCATCTCCTACAATGAGCAGTTCTTC.

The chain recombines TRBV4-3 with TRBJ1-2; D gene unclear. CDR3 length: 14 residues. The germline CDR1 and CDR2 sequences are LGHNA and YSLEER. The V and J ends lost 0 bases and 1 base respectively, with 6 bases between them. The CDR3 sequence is CASSQETDNYGYTF. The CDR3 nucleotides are TGCGCCAGCAGCCAAGAAACGGATAACTATGGCTACACCTTC.

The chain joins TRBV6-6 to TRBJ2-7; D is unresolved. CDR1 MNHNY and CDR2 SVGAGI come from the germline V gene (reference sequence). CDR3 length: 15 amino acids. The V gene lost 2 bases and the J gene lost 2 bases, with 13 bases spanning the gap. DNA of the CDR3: TGTGCCAGCAGTTACGAACCGGTAGATCCCTACGAGCAGTACTTC. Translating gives CASSYEPVDPYEQYF.

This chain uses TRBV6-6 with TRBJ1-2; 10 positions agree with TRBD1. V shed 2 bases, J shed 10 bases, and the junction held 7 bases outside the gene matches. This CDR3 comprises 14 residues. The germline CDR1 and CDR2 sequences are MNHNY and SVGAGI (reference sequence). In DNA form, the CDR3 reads TGTGCCAGCAGTTACGGGACAGGGGACGTCTTCTACACCTTC. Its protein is CASSYGTGDVFYTF.

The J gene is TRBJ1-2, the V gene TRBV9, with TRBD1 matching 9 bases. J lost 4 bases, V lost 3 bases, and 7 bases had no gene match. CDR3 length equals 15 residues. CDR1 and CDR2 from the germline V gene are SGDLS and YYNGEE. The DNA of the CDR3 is TGTGCCAGCAGCGCAAGGGACAGGGTGAGCTATGGCTACACCTTC. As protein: CASSARDRVSYGYTF.

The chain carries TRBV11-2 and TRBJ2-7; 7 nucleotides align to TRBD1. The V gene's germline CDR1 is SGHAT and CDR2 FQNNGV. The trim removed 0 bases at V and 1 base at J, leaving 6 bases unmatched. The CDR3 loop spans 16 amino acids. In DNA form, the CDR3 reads TGTGCCAGCAGCTTAGACCCGGGACAGTTATCCTACGAGCAGTACTTC. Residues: CASSLDPGQLSYEQYF.